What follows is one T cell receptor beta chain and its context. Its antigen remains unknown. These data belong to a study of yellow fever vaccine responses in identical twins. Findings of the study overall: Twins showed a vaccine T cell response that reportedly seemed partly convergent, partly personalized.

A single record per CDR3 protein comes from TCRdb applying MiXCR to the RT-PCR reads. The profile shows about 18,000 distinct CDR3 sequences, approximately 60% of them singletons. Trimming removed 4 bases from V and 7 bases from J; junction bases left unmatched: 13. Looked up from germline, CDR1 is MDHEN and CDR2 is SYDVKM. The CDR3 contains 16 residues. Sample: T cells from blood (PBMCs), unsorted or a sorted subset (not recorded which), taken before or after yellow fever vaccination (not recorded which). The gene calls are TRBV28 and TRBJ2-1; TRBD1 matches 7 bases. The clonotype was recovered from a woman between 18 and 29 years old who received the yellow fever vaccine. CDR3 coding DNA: TGTGCCAGCAGTTCCCCGGGACAGCCCAGCGAAAATGAGCAGTTCTTC. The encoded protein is CASSSPGQPSENEQFF.